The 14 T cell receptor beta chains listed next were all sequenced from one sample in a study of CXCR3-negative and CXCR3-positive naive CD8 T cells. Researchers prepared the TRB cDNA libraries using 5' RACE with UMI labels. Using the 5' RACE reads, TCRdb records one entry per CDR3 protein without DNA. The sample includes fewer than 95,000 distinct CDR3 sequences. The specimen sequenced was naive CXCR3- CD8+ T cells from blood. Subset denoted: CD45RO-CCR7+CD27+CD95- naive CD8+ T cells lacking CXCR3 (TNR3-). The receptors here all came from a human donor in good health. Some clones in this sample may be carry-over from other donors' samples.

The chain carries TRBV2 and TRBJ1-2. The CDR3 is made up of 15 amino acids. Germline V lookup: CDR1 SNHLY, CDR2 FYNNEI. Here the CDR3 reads CASRAKGLFNYGYTF.

Here the CDR3 reads CATSRDLGNTGELFF. The V gene is TRBV15, the J gene TRBJ2-2. The CDR3 length is 15 residues. Germline V lookup: CDR1 LNHNV, CDR2 YYDKDF (reference sequence).

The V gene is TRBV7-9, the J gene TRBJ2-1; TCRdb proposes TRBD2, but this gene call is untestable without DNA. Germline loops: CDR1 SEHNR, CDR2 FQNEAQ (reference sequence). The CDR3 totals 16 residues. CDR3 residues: CASSRRETSGRGEQFF.

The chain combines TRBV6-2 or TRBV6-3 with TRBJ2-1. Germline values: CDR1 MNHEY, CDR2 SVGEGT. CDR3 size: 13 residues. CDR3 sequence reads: CASSFGVGNEQFF.

CDR3: CASSGWGENIQYF. The chain employs TRBV5-1 and TRBJ2-4; checking the TCRdb D call of TRBD2 is not possible without DNA. From germline, CDR1 is SGHRS and CDR2 YFSETQ. This CDR3 is built from 13 residues.

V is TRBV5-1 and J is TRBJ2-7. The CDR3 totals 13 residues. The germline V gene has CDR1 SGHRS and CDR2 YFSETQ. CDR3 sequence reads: CASSLEWMGEQYF.

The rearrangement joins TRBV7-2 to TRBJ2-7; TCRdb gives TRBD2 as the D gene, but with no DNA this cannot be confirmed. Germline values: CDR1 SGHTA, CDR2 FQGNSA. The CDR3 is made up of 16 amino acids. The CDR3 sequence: CASLLTGASGNYEQYF.

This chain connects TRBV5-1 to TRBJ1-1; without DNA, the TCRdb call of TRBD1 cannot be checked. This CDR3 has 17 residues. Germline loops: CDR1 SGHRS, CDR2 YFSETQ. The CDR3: CASSLTGELLLRAEAFF. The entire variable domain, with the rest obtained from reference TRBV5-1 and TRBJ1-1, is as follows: KAGVTQTPRYLIKTRGQQVTLSCSPISGHRSVSWYQQTPGQGLQFLFEYFSETQRNKGNFPGRFSGRQFSNSRSEMNVSTLELGDSALYLCASSLTGELLLRAEAFFGQGTRLTVV.

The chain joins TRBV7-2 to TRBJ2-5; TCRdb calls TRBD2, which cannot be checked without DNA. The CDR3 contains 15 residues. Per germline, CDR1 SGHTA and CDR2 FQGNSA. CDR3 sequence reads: CASSFGTSGLETQYF.

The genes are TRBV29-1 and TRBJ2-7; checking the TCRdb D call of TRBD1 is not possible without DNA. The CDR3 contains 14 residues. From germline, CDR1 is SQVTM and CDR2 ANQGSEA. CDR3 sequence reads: CSVESVGQGYEQYF.

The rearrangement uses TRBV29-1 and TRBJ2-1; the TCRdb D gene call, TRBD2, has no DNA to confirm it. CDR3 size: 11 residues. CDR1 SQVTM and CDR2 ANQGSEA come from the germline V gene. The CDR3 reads CSVGGGNEQFF.

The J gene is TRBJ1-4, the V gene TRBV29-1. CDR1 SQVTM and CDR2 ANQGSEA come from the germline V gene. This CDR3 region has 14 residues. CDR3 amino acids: CSVALSTEAGKLFF. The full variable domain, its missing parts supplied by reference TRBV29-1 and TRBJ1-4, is SAVISQKPSRDICQRGTSLTIQCQVDSQVTMMFWYRQQPGQSLTLIATANQGSEATYESGFVIDKFPISRPNLTFSTLTVSNMSPEDSSIYLCSVALSTEAGKLFFGSGTQLSVL.

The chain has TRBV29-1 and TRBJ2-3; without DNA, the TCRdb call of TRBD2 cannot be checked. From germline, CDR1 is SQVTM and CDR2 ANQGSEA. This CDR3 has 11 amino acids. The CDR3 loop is CSGTLEGPQYF.

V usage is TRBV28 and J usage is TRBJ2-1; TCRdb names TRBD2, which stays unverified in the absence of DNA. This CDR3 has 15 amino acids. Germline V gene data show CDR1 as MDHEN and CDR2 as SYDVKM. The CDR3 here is CASSSGLAEVNEQFF. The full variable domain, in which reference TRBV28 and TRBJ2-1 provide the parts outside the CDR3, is DVKVTQSSRYLVKRTGEKVFLECVQDMDHENMFWYRQDPGLGLRLIYFSYDVKMKEKGDIPEGYSVSREKKERFSLILESASTNQTSMYLCASSSGLAEVNEQFFGPGTRLTVL.